These T cell receptor beta chains were read from a single sample in a study of T cell responses to AZD1222 COVID-19 vaccine. Clones were sequenced by immunoSEQ multiplex PCR, and TCRdb holds only the in-frame ones, with some missing. The table includes 80,000 or so clones, roughly nine tenths detected once. Sequences were derived from peripheral blood, sampled on day 0 of AZD1222 vaccination. Receptors originate from an adult in good health. Each CDR3 is given with its conserved first and last residue. A D gene is named only where the DNA matches it firmly. For some rows the clone size is stated as once, few or many, or as a class when expanded; others skip it.

v_gene: TRBV20-1; d_gene: -; abundance: -; j_gene: TRBJ1-3; CDR3nt: TGCAGTGCCCGGACGGGAAACACCATATATTTT; CDR3aa: CSARTGNTIYF
v_gene: TRBV28; d_gene: -; abundance: -; j_gene: TRBJ1-6; CDR3nt: TGTGCCAGCACCCTTGAGGTCAGCTCCTATAATTCACCCCTCCACTTT; CDR3aa: CASTLEVSSYNSPLHF
v_gene: TRBV7-2; d_gene: -; abundance: -; j_gene: TRBJ2-7; CDR3nt: TGTGCCAGCAGCTCCACTCCAGCCGAGCAGTACTTC; CDR3aa: CASSSTPAEQYF
v_gene: TRBV7-2; d_gene: TRBD2; abundance: -; j_gene: TRBJ2-1; CDR3nt: TGTGCCAGCAGCTTAGTTGGCGGGAGGGCTTCCGAGCAGTTCTTC; CDR3aa: CASSLVGGRASEQFF
v_gene: TRBV2; d_gene: -; abundance: -; j_gene: TRBJ1-2; CDR3nt: TGTGCCAGCAGTGGAGGTCGAGGCTTCTATGGCTACACCTTC; CDR3aa: CASSGGRGFYGYTF
v_gene: TRBV6-5; d_gene: TRBD1; abundance: -; j_gene: TRBJ1-1; CDR3nt: TGTGCCAGCAGTAACCAGGGGGCTGAGACTGAAGCTTTCTTT; CDR3aa: CASSNQGAETEAFF
v_gene: TRBV6-1; d_gene: -; abundance: -; j_gene: TRBJ1-5; CDR3nt: TGTGCCAGCAGTGACCCGGGGAGGGGGCAGCCCCAGCATTTT; CDR3aa: CASSDPGRGQPQHF
v_gene: TRBV2; d_gene: -; abundance: -; j_gene: TRBJ2-7; CDR3nt: TGTGCCAGCAGCCAGGTCCAGGAGGGGGGGATCTCCTACGAGCAGTACTTC; CDR3aa: CASSQVQEGGISYEQYF
v_gene: TRBV12-5; d_gene: -; abundance: -; j_gene: TRBJ1-5; CDR3nt: TGTGCTAGTGGTTTCTCTGCCGGGACAAAACATTTT; CDR3aa: CASGFSAGTKHF
v_gene: TRBV7-2; d_gene: -; abundance: -; j_gene: TRBJ1-1; CDR3nt: TGTGCCAGCAGCGATGGGGGTGGCACTGAAGCTTTCTTT; CDR3aa: CASSDGGGTEAFF
v_gene: TRBV5-5; d_gene: -; abundance: -; j_gene: TRBJ2-3; CDR3nt: TGTGCCAGCAGCCCCCTCTGGCAGGGTCACACAGATACGCAGTATTTT; CDR3aa: CASSPLWQGHTDTQYF
v_gene: TRBV6-5; d_gene: TRBD2; abundance: -; j_gene: TRBJ2-7; CDR3nt: TGTGCCAGCAGTTACCCGACTAGCGGGAGCGGCGAGCAGTACTTC; CDR3aa: CASSYPTSGSGEQYF
v_gene: TRBV9; d_gene: -; abundance: -; j_gene: TRBJ2-7; CDR3nt: TGTGCCAGCAGCATAGGGGCTGGGGATGCCTACGAGCAGTACTTC; CDR3aa: CASSIGAGDAYEQYF
v_gene: TRBV7-3; d_gene: TRBD1; abundance: few; j_gene: TRBJ1-5; CDR3nt: TGTGCCAGCAGCGAGACAGGGGGCACCTATCAGCCCCAGCATTTT; CDR3aa: CASSETGGTYQPQHF
v_gene: TRBV11-3; d_gene: -; abundance: -; j_gene: TRBJ2-3; CDR3nt: TGTGCCAGCAGCTTAGGTGTCACTAGCACAGATACGCAGTATTTT; CDR3aa: CASSLGVTSTDTQYF
v_gene: TRBV7-2; d_gene: -; abundance: once; j_gene: TRBJ1-1; CDR3nt: TGTGCCAGCAGCTTAGTTTGGAAGAACACTGAAGCTTTCTTT; CDR3aa: CASSLVWKNTEAFF
v_gene: TRBV4-3; d_gene: TRBD1; abundance: few; j_gene: TRBJ1-5; CDR3nt: TGCGCCAGCAGCCAAGGGGGACAGCACAATCAGCCCCAGCATTTT; CDR3aa: CASSQGGQHNQPQHF
v_gene: TRBV5-1; d_gene: -; abundance: -; j_gene: TRBJ2-5; CDR3nt: TGCGCCAGCAGCCAGAGAGAGACCCAGTACTTC; CDR3aa: CASSQRETQYF
v_gene: TRBV3-1/TRBV3-2; d_gene: TRBD2; abundance: -; j_gene: TRBJ2-3; CDR3nt: TGTGCCAGCAGCCAGCTACTAGCGGGAGGGAAGGATACGCAGTATTTT; CDR3aa: CASSQLLAGGKDTQYF
v_gene: TRBV29-1; d_gene: -; abundance: -; j_gene: TRBJ1-4; CDR3nt: TGCAGCGTCCCAACCCCAGAGAAACTGTTTTTT; CDR3aa: CSVPTPEKLFF
v_gene: TRBV7-9; d_gene: -; abundance: -; j_gene: TRBJ2-7; CDR3nt: TGTGCCAGCAGCTTCCCAGGGGGGATCTACGAGCAGTACTTC; CDR3aa: CASSFPGGIYEQYF